This is a list of T cell receptor beta chains from one sample in a study of blood T cell repertoires in COVID-19. Method: immunoSEQ multiplex PCR; TCRdb's copy keeps in-frame clones and lacks some. This sample yields 430,000 or so clones, of which approximately 90% are seen a single time; 1.5% to 2% belongs to the top ten. The sample was PBMCs or T cells enriched from blood (not recorded which). These TCRs come from a woman between 40 and 55 years old who had recovered from COVID-19. Each CDR3 is given with its conserved first and last residue. A D gene is named only where the DNA matches it firmly. Expanded clones are given a class, and other clones once, few, many or no size at all.

D gene | J gene | clone size | V gene | CDR3 DNA | CDR3 protein
- | TRBJ1-5 | - | TRBV3-1/TRBV3-2 | TGTGCCAGCAGCCAAGGGGGTCAGGGGCAGCCCCAGCATTTT | CASSQGGQGQPQHF
- | TRBJ2-2 | - | TRBV5-6 | TGTGCCAGCAGACCCACTACAGGGTTTGCCGGGGAGCTGTTTTTT | CASRPTTGFAGELFF
TRBD2 | TRBJ2-1 | - | TRBV14 | TGTGCCAGCAGCCACCACAGACTAGCGGGGACCTACAATGAGCAGTTCTTC | CASSHHRLAGTYNEQFF
TRBD2 | TRBJ2-1 | - | TRBV12-5 | TGTGCTAGTGGCCCCTTATCTCCCCCCGGGACTAGCTCCTACAATGAGCAGTTCTTC | CASGPLSPPGTSSYNEQFF
- | TRBJ1-5 | - | TRBV24-1 | TGTGCCACCAGTGAGGCAGGGATCCAGCCCCAGCATTTT | CATSEAGIQPQHF
- | TRBJ1-1 | - | TRBV12-3/TRBV12-4 | TGTGCCAGCAGCTATAGCTATTTTGAAGCTTTCTTT | CASSYSYFEAFF
- | TRBJ1-4 | few | TRBV30 | TGTGCCTGGAGTGTAGATCGCACGCCGGGGGAAAAACTGTTTTTT | CAWSVDRTPGEKLFF
TRBD2 | TRBJ2-7 | - | TRBV13 | TGTGCCAGCAGCTTAGGTGCGGGGGGACGATACGAGCAGTACTTC | CASSLGAGGRYEQYF
- | TRBJ2-3 | - | TRBV7-2 | TGTGCCAGCAGCTTCTCTAGTGCAGATACGCAGTATTTT | CASSFSSADTQYF
TRBD2 | TRBJ2-7 | once | TRBV29-1 | TGCAGCGTTCTAACCCGCGGGAGGTCTTACGAGCAGTACTTC | CSVLTRGRSYEQYF
TRBD1 | TRBJ1-2 | - | TRBV11-2 | TGTGCCAGCAGCTTAGAGTCTGGGACAGCCTATGGCTACACCTTC | CASSLESGTAYGYTF
TRBD1 | TRBJ2-2 | - | TRBV29-1 | TGCAGCGTCGCTACCGGGACAGGGAACACCGGGGAGCTGTTTTTT | CSVATGTGNTGELFF
- | TRBJ1-5 | - | TRBV29-1 | TGCAGCGTTGCAGACAGATTCGATCAGCCCCAGCATTTT | CSVADRFDQPQHF
- | TRBJ1-3 | - | TRBV12-3/TRBV12-4 | TGTGCCAGCAGTTGGGGAGGTAGAAACACCATATATTTT | CASSWGGRNTIYF
- | TRBJ1-5 | - | TRBV12-3/TRBV12-4 | TGTGCCAGCAGTTTGGAGGAGTCCCAGCCCCAGCATTTT | CASSLEESQPQHF
- | TRBJ2-7 | - | TRBV28 | TGTGCCAGCAGCCATTTGCGGAATACCTACGAGCAGTACTTC | CASSHLRNTYEQYF
- | TRBJ1-4 | - | TRBV11-1 | TGTGCCAGCAGCCCAGGACAGCGTGAAAAACTGTTTTTT | CASSPGQREKLFF
TRBD1 | TRBJ1-1 | - | TRBV10-2 | TGCGCCAGCAGTGAGTCCAGGGGGGCCACTGAAGCTTTCTTT | CASSESRGATEAFF
- | TRBJ1-1 | - | TRBV2 | TGTGCCAGCAGTGAGGTCGGTCCCCAAGCTTTCTTT | CASSEVGPQAFF
- | TRBJ1-3 | - | TRBV19 | TGTGCCAGTAGTATGGCCCCCAGGGGCAGAAACACCATATATTTT | CASSMAPRGRNTIYF
- | TRBJ1-3 | - | TRBV7-9 | TGTGCCAGCAGCTTCTTACAGGTTCCCTCCATCGGAAACACCATATATTTT | CASSFLQVPSIGNTIYF
TRBD2 | TRBJ2-7 | - | TRBV24-1 | TGTGCCACCAGTGACCCTGGGACTAGCGGTAAGGGGGAGCAGTACTTC | CATSDPGTSGKGEQYF
- | TRBJ1-1 | - | TRBV4-1 | TGCGCCAGCAGCCAATTCAATCAGAACACTGAAGCTTTCTTT | CASSQFNQNTEAFF
- | TRBJ1-1 | - | TRBV7-9 | TGTGCCAGTGCAGGGAACACTGAAGCTTTCTTT | CASAGNTEAFF
TRBD2 | TRBJ2-7 | - | TRBV4-2 | TGTGCCAGCAGCCAAGGGACTAGTAAGTCCTACGAGCAGTACTTC | CASSQGTSKSYEQYF
TRBD2 | TRBJ2-3 | - | TRBV24-1 | TGTGCCACCAGTGACTTAACTAGCGGGAGGGGGTCTGGGACGCAGTATTTT | CATSDLTSGRGSGTQYF
TRBD2 | TRBJ2-5 | - | TRBV3-1/TRBV3-2 | TGTGCCAGCAGCACACTAGCGGGAGGGAGGGGCAGGCGGGAGACCCAGTACTTC | CASSTLAGGRGRRETQYF
- | TRBJ1-4 | - | TRBV4-3 | TGCGCCAGCAGCCAAGAGGGGGCAGGGGTAACTGAAAAACTGTTTTTT | CASSQEGAGVTEKLFF
- | TRBJ2-3 | few | TRBV19 | TGTGCCAGTAGTTTACTTAGCACAGATACGCAGTATTTT | CASSLLSTDTQYF
- | TRBJ1-5 | once | TRBV30 | TGTGCCTGGAGTTCGAGTATTAGCAATCAGCCCCAGCATTTT | CAWSSSISNQPQHF
TRBD2 | TRBJ2-2 | - | TRBV11-2 | TGTGCCAGCAGGGGACTAGGGAGCGGGGAGCTGTTTTTT | CASRGLGSGELFF
- | TRBJ1-2 | - | TRBV21-1 | TGTGCCAGCAGCCGTCCGGGACAAGATGCCTATGGCTACACCTTC | CASSRPGQDAYGYTF
TRBD2 | TRBJ2-1 | - | TRBV2 | TGTGCCAGCAGTATCCGGCGGGAGAGTTCACTTAGCGAGCAGTTCTTC | CASSIRRESSLSEQFF
- | TRBJ1-1 | once | TRBV12-3/TRBV12-4 | TGTGCCAGCAGATTACTGGCAGGGACTGAAGCTTTCTTT | CASRLLAGTEAFF
TRBD2 | TRBJ2-1 | - | TRBV7-7 | TGTGCTAGCAGCTTAGCGGGAGGGAACTACAATGAGCAGTTCTTC | CASSLAGGNYNEQFF
- | TRBJ1-4 | - | TRBV6-5 | TGTGCCAGCAGTAAACAGGGCAGGGTCGATGAAAAACTGTTTTTT | CASSKQGRVDEKLFF
- | TRBJ1-2 | - | TRBV27 | TGTGCCAGCAGTTTCCCCGGACAGATCTATGGCTACACCTTC | CASSFPGQIYGYTF
TRBD1 | TRBJ2-5 | - | TRBV19 | TGTGCCAGTAGTATACAGGGGGCGCGGGAGACCCAGTACTTC | CASSIQGARETQYF
TRBD1 | TRBJ2-3 | - | TRBV19 | TGTGCCAGTAGTACCCGGACAGGGTTCACAGATACGCAGTATTTT | CASSTRTGFTDTQYF
TRBD1 | TRBJ2-1 | once | TRBV11-2 | TGTGCCAGCAGCCGGGACAGGGAGAGAGAGCAGTTCTTC | CASSRDREREQFF
- | TRBJ1-1 | - | TRBV20-1 | TGCAGTGCAGCTAACACTGAAGCTTTCTTT | CSAANTEAFF
- | TRBJ1-2 | - | TRBV5-6 | TGTGCCAGCCTCAAGTACAGTCCTGACTATGGCTACACCTTC | CASLKYSPDYGYTF
- | TRBJ1-5 | - | TRBV10-2 | TGCGCCAGCAGTGATTCCTCAGGGGATCAGCCCCAGCATTTT | CASSDSSGDQPQHF
- | TRBJ1-1 | - | TRBV5-8 | TGTGCCAGCAGCTTGGTGCAGGGCCGAACTGAAGCTTTCTTT | CASSLVQGRTEAFF
TRBD1 | TRBJ1-1 | - | TRBV11-3 | TGTGCCAGCAGCCGGGACAGCCTTCCGAACACTGAAGCTTTCTTT | CASSRDSLPNTEAFF
TRBD2 | TRBJ2-3 | - | TRBV5-5 | TGTGCCAGCAGCTCTAGCGGGAGATTTTCAGATACGCAGTATTTT | CASSSSGRFSDTQYF
- | TRBJ2-7 | - | TRBV12-3/TRBV12-4 | TGTGCCAGCAGTTCGGGGGACTCCTACGAGCAGTACTTC | CASSSGDSYEQYF
TRBD2 | TRBJ2-1 | - | TRBV6-2/TRBV6-3 | TGTGCCAGCAGTTTTGTAGCGGGAGGGCCGTTAATCACGGGAGAGCAGTTCTTC | CASSFVAGGPLITGEQFF
- | TRBJ1-1 | - | TRBV4-2 | TGTGCCAGCAGCCCCCAATCAGGCTCTACTTCCACTGAAGCTTTCTTT | CASSPQSGSTSTEAFF
TRBD2 | TRBJ2-3 | - | TRBV5-1 | TGCGCCAGCAGCCTGTCTAGCGGTAGCACAGATACGCAGTATTTT | CASSLSSGSTDTQYF
- | TRBJ1-5 | - | TRBV19 | TGTGCCAGTAGTATCGTAACAGGGACGGTTAGTCAGCCCCAGCATTTT | CASSIVTGTVSQPQHF
TRBD1 | TRBJ1-6 | - | TRBV5-4 | TGTGCCAGCAGCAACAGACAGGGGCCGGATTCACCCCTCCACTTT | CASSNRQGPDSPLHF
- | TRBJ2-1 | - | TRBV29-1 | TGCAGCGGTGGGGAGCTTGAGCAGTTCTTC | CSGGELEQFF